The source of this T cell receptor beta chain is a study of CD8 T cells in ankylosing spondylitis. The study's findings and limits: Disease-associated clones were reportedly significantly overrepresented in matched ankylosing spondylitis synovial fluid. Roughly 8 highly homologous variants formed a TCR beta motif that appeared characteristic of ankylosing spondylitis blood.

TCRdb re-analysed the 5' RACE reads in MiXCR, keeping a single row per CDR3 protein. The sample yields 250,000 to 300,000 distinct CDR3 sequences, about 18% seen once. The CDR3 covers 14 residues. CDR1 is SGHVS, CDR2 FQNEAQ, per germline. As concerns this clonotype: What it binds is unknown. At one end, the junction sequence differs from germline, possibly due to a read error.

This sequence was found in a male donor with ankylosing spondylitis or in good health (not recorded which). The rearrangement joins TRBV7-8 to TRBJ2-1; no definite D call. The source material was blood, either unsorted or a sorted T cell fraction (not recorded which). The CDR3 protein is CASSLDPTYNEKFF. In DNA form, the CDR3 reads TGTGCCAGCAGCTTAGACCCAACGTACAATGAGAAGTTCTTC.